This entry is about one T cell receptor beta chain. This record belongs to a study of blood T cell repertoires in COVID-19. Across the whole study: There were acute and convalescent COVID-19 samples, and they came from the United States, Italy and Spain.

The CDR3 runs 18 residues. V lost 0 bases and J lost 3; bases outside the gene matches: 10. Germline CDR1 SEHNR, CDR2 FQNEAQ (reference sequence). In the original workflow: From reference gene primer amplification, estimates of nucleated cell counts were derived. The table came from immunoSEQ multiplex PCR; TCRdb's copy has only in-frame clones and leaves some out. The DNA gave D and trimming, while V, J and clone size come from that table. Among approximately 210,000 clones listed, around 82% were seen once. Sample: peripheral blood. This TCR was sampled from a man aged 50 to 59 with active or convalescent COVID-19. This chain uses TRBV7-9 with TRBJ1-5, with TRBD1 matching 8 bases. The chain's CDR3 is CASSLAGQALKDNQPQHF. DNA of the CDR3: TGTGCCAGCAGCTTAGCGGGACAGGCCCTGAAGGACAATCAGCCCCAGCATTTT.